This TCR beta chain was found in a study of cytomegalovirus exposure and HLA in healthy donors (TCRdb year 2017). For the wider study: According to an earlier analysis of 587 of the donors, about 179 million T cells yielded 120 million or so unique TCR beta sequences and approximately 280 Gb of sequence data. Roughly 320 gigabases of sequencing data and roughly 81 million unique TCR sequences made up an early release that covered around 640 HLA-typed donors. The genetic ancestry cluster associated with self-reported Caucasian donors included 81% of the approximately 410 genotyped donors. The aim of the study was to test whether cataloging public T cell receptors could identify signatures of past pathogen exposure. Using immunosequencing, the study profiled T cell repertoires from 500 to 800 subjects and related those repertoires to cytomegalovirus serostatus. Along with the roughly 710-subject first cohort, a separate validation cohort of about 110 different subjects was used. To predict cytomegalovirus infection status, the study combined high-throughput TCR immunosequencing, statistical association of individual TCRs with disease status, and machine learning. To study patterns of TCR occurrence, a later analysis re-analyzed previously published TCR beta repertoires from several hundred donors and added high-resolution HLA genotyping. In the later analysis, no new phenotypic data were used to find candidate immune exposures; instead, reliance was placed on TCR beta sequences and their occurrence across donors. To decide whether each TCR beta V gene segment behaved as functional or pseudogenic, an earlier analysis of some 580 of the donors relied on high-throughput TCR beta sequencing. Donor age, sex, ethnicity and CMV serostatus were compiled together with the repertoire data. A later genetic analysis used genome-wide SNP genotypes for about 65% of the 666 donors, treating that subset as a discovery cohort. Every repertoire in the discovery cohort had been generated on one and the same sequencing platform. Both class I and class II loci were covered by HLA typing, at four-digit resolution. The number of donors typed differed by locus, with 629-630 for A, B, C, DRB1 and DQB1, 522 for DQA1, 606 for DPA1, and around 450 for DPB1. Because of strong linkage in the cohort, roughly five DR-DQ haplotypes were treated as single units for association and clustering. Across around 400 genotyped donors of the cohort, an average of approximately 220,000 unique TCR beta nucleotide sequences per donor were sequenced, and approximately 17% of those sequences were non-productive.

What the research found in general, with its limitations: Correlated functional status among segregating V segments might be attributable to linkage disequilibrium, but an unknown experimental factor could not be ruled out. According to a later analysis, TCR association rates differed among HLA loci, with DRB1 alleles showing the most associated TCRs and HLA-C alleles showing the fewest. The earlier analysis of approximately 590 of the donors excluded some 16 rarely observed V segments, including chromosome 9 orphons, because counts were too low. The study gave a list of about 160 TCR beta chains associated with cytomegalovirus. Roughly uniform sequencing depth across donors was assumed in presence/absence analyses, although this assumption may not hold. Broadly in line with IMGT annotations, most TCR beta V segments showed up in productive rearrangements about 87% or about 30% of the time in an earlier analysis of about 500 of the donors. Several of the top co-occurrence clusters appeared to be linked to parvovirus B19, influenza, CMV and Epstein-Barr virus, according to a later analysis. When HLA alleles, especially DR and DQ, strongly co-occurred, TCR associations were difficult to assign to individual alleles. In a later genetic analysis, a missense DCLRE1C variant was associated with V-gene and J-gene trimming of TCR beta chains, and the association was replicated in an independent cohort. The 87-base-pair reads could not distinguish some IMGT-functional V segments, including TRBV6-2 and TRBV6-3, so those segments were excluded. The only immune exposure information available for the cohort was CMV serostatus. In a later analysis, some 18,000 TCR beta sequences were associated with specific HLA alleles at a false discovery rate of 0.05. Compared with the approximately 720-donor mean, donors in an Asian-associated ancestry cluster had fewer N-insertions in productive TCRs, according to a later genetic analysis. In this cohort, only TCR beta chains were sequenced, and detectable features were limited by the absence of alpha or paired-chain data. A further reported finding was that TCR beta sequences accurately predicted the HLA-A and HLA-B alleles for most subjects in the first cohort. The classifier was reported to diagnose cytomegalovirus status with high specificity and sensitivity in both the original and validation cohorts. Across donors, most TCR sequences were observed very rarely, whereas some public TCRs were present in many individuals. Compared with equally common non-associated chains, HLA-associated TCR beta chains in a later analysis were more clonally expanded and had lower generation probabilities. Because some donors lacked HLA typing at each locus, the association tests relied only on the typed subset. Three of the identified cytomegalovirus-associated TCR beta chains were confirmed in vitro to be specific for cytomegalovirus antigens. It was suggested by the authors that the approach could potentially be generalized to other disease states and immunological phenotypes. According to a later analysis, most CMV-associated TCR beta chains appeared to be HLA-restricted, and the HLA associations seemed to be driven largely by CMV exposure. The sequencing pipeline was judged likely to have produced a cluster of highly shared sequence variants as a technical artifact.

Of note for this clone: The antigen this receptor binds is unknown. The input lacks base qualities; no much larger clone sits a single base away.

Receptors were amplified or captured by the immunoSEQ multiplex PCR assay. For the multiplex PCR, a mixture combining 60 forward primers for TCR Vbeta segments and 13 reverse primers for TCR Jbeta segments was used. The CDR3 region of rearranged TCR beta genes was amplified from genomic DNA with a multiplex PCR assay. On the Illumina HiSeq System, the amplified TCR beta libraries were sequenced as 87-base-pair reads. Per the authors' processing: A later analysis tallied around 87 million unique TCR beta chains across the 666 repertoires, and roughly 11 million of those chains were shared by two or more donors. A nearest-neighbor algorithm error-corrected the raw reads and collapsed the reads into unique sequences, merging closely related sequences to remove PCR and sequencing errors. To assign V, D and J gene segments, CDR3 sequences were aligned to IMGT reference sequences. For a sequence to be retained, a match of at least six nucleotides was required to both a V gene segment and a J gene segment. Rearrangements were classified as productive when the CDR3 lacked stop codons and remained in frame with V and J, and all other rearrangements were classified as non-productive. CDR3 was defined according to IMGT convention as the region running from the second conserved V-encoded cysteine to the conserved J-encoded phenylalanine. The earlier analysis of about 610 of the donors excluded any sequence lacking an unambiguous match to a single V gene segment. In an earlier analysis of some 590 of the donors, a V segment was called functional when productive rearrangements were above 56.7%, and segregating when the standard deviation between donors exceeded 5%. A statistical classification framework was developed to diagnose cytomegalovirus status using the catalog of TCR beta chain sequences. In a later analysis, TCR nucleotide sequences were compared against IMGT/GENE-DB human TR gene sequences so that V and J genes could be assigned. The TCRdist pipeline was used in a later analysis to assign CDR3 sequences and most-parsimonious VDJ recombination scenarios. In a later analysis, every TCR beta chain was defined by the combination of its CDR3 amino acid sequence and its V-gene family, and reads without a unique V-gene family were dropped. In a later analysis, fewer than 600 highly shared, low-generation-probability nucleotide sequences were removed to address suspected cross-contamination and a sequencing artifact. In a later analysis, a clonal expansion index for each public chain was calculated from normalized within-repertoire ranks of inferred template counts. In a later analysis, generation probabilities were computed using a VDJ recombination model fitted to out-of-frame rearrangements, and the results were checked against IGoR. Hypergeometric tests were used in a later analysis to score TCR-TCR, TCR-HLA and TCR-CMV co-occurrence, with a repertoire-size bias correction applied to the TCR pairs. In a later analysis, false discovery rates were estimated by permuting HLA or CMV assignments 20 times. In a later analysis, co-occurring TCRs were grouped using DBSCAN, and TCRdist sequence similarity was added for clustering within HLA-allele-positive subsets. Repertoires with fewer than 30,000 or more than 120,000 public chains were left out of co-occurrence clustering, as were about 5 repertoires with anomalous nucleotide sharing. Entries here come from immuneACCESS through TCRdb and include only in-frame sequences with V and J called. Some clones fail to appear in such tables; in the studies checked, an unresolved V gene covers under half of the shortfall, and the cause of the remainder is unknown. V and J calls and clone size are copied from that table; D and trimming were computed from the DNA. Recorded for this sample are 200,000 to 250,000 clones; over 65% of them occurred a single time. The ten largest clonotypes hold 1.3% of the sample.

The V and J ends are trimmed by 5 bases and 4 bases, leaving 4 bases between them. The CDR3 has 11 amino acids, counting the end cysteine and phenylalanine. Only CDR3 DNA is held: 33 bases, read in frame from base 1. CDR1 and CDR2 (SGHDN, FVKESK) derive from the germline V gene. In total, fewer than 750 healthy bone marrow donors made up the cohort. All cohort members were sampled while nominally healthy, although unrecorded immune exposures were likely present. CMV serostatus was positive for approximately 300 and negative for about half of the roughly 700 cohort members, and was not recorded for this donor. A peripheral blood sample was collected from each donor, and TCR beta sequencing was performed on peripheral blood mononuclear cells. The Qiagen DNeasy Blood Extraction Kit was used to extract genomic DNA from the blood cell samples.

The sequencing sample was made of PBMCs. The sequence was collected from a human donor in good health. Recombination connected TRBV14 to TRBJ2-3, with the D segment identity uncertain. The DNA sequence is as follows: TGTGCCAGCAGCGTCGCAGATACGCAGTATTTT. It is translated as CASSVADTQYF. The CDR3 plus the reference TRBV14 and TRBJ2-3 genes for the other parts give the full variable domain: EAGVTQFPSHSVIEKGQTVTLRCDPISGHDNLYWYRRVMGKEIKFLLHFVKESKQDESGMPNNRFLAERTGGTYSTLKVQPAELEDSGVYFCASSVADTQYFGPGTRLTVL.